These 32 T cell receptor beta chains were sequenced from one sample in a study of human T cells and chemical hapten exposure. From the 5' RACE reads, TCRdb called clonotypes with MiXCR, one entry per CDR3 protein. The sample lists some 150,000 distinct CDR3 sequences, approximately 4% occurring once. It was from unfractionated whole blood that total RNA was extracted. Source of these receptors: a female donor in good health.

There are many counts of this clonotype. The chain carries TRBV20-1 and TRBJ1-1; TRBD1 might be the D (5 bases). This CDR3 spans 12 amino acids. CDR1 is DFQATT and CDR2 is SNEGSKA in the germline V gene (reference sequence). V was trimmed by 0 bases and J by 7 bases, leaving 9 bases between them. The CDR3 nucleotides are TGCAGTGCTAGAGACCGGGACTATGAAGCTTTCTTT. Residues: CSARDRDYEAFF.

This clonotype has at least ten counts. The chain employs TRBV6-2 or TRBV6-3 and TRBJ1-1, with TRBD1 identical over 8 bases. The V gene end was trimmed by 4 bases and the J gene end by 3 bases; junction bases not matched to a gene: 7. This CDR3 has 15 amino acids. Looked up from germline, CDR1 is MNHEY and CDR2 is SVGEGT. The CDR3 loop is CASSSIHRGDTEAFF. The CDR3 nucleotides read TGTGCCAGCAGTTCCATCCACAGGGGGGACACTGAAGCTTTCTTT.

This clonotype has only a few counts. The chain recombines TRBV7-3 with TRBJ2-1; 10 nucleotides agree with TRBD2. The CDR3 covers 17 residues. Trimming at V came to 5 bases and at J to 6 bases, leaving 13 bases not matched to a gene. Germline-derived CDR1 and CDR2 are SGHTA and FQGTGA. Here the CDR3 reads CASSQSLAGAKGNEQFF. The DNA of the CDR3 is TGTGCCAGCAGCCAGTCCCTAGCGGGGGCAAAAGGCAATGAGCAGTTCTTC.

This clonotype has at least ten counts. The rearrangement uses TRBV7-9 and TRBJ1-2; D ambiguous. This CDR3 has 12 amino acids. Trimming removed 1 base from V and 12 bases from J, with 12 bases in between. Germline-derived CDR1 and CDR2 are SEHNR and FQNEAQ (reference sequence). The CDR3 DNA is TGTGCCAGCAGCTTAGAGGCCCGTAGGCACACCTTC. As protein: CASSLEARRHTF.

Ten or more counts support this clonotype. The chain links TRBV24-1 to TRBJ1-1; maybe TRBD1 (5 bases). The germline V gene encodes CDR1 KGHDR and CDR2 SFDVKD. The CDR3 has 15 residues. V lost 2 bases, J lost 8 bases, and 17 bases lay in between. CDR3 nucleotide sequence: TGTGCCACCAGTGATTCCGGAGGGGCTAAAGAGGAAGCTTTCTTT. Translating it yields CATSDSGGAKEEAFF.

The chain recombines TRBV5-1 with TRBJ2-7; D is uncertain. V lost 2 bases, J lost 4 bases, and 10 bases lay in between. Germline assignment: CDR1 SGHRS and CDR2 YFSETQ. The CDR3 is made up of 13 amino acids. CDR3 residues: CASSFLMGYEQYF. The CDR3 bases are TGCGCCAGCAGCTTTCTAATGGGGTACGAGCAGTACTTC.

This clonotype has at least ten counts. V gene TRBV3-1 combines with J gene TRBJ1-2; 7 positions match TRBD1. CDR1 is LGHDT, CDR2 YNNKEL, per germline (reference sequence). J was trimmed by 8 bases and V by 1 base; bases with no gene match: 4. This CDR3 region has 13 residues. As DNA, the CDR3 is TGTGCCAGCAGCCAAGTGCCGACAGGGGGCTACACCTTC. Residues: CASSQVPTGGYTF.

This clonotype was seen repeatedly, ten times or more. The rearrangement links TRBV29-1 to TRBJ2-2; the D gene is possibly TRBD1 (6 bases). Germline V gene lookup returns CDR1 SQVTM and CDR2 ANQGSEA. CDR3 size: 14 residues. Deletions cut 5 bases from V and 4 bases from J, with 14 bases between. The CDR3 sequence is CSVLLTGFTGELFF. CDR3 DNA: TGCAGCGTTCTTCTCACAGGGTTCACCGGGGAGCTGTTTTTT.

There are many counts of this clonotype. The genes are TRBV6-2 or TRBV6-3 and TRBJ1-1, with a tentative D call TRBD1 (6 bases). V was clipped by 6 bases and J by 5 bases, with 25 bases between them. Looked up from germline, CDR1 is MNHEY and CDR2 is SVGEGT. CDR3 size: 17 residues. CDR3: CASSLIPHRERGTEAFF. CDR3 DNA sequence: TGTGCCAGCAGCCTGATCCCTCACAGGGAGCGGGGAACTGAAGCTTTCTTT.

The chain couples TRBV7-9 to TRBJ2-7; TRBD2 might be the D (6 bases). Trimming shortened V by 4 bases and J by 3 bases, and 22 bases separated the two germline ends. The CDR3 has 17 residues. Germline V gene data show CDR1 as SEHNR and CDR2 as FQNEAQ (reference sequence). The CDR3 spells CASSWTPGGTRDYEQYF. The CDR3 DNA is TGTGCCAGCAGCTGGACGCCCGGGGGAACCAGAGACTACGAGCAGTACTTC.

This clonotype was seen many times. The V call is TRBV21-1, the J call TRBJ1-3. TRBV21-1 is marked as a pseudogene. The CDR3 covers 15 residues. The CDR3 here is CASSKARHAVNTIYF. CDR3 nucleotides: TGTGCCAGCAGCAAAGCTAGACACGCGGTGAACACCATATATTTT.

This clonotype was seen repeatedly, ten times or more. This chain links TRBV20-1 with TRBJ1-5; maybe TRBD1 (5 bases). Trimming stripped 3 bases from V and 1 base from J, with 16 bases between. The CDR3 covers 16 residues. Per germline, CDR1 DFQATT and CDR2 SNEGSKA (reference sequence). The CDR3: CSASLPGRLSNQPQHF. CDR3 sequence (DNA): TGCAGTGCTAGTTTACCGGGACGGCTAAGCAATCAGCCCCAGCATTTT.

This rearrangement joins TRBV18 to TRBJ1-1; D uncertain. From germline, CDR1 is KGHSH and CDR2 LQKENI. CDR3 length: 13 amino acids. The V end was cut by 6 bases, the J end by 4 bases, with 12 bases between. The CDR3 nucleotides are TGTGCCAGCTCTTTCCAGGATACCACTGAAGCTTTCTTT. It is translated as CASSFQDTTEAFF.

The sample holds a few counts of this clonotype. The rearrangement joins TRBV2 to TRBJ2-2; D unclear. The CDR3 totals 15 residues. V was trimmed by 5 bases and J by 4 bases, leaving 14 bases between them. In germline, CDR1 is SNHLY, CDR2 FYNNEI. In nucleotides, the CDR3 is TGTGCCAGCAGTTCACAAATCGTGGGCACCGGGGAGCTGTTTTTT. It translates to CASSSQIVGTGELFF.

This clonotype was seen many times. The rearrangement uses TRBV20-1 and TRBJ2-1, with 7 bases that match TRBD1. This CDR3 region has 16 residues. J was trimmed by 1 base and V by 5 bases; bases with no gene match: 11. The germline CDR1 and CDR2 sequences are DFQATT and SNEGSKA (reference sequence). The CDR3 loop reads CSAAVGDRISYNEQFF. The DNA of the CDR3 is TGCAGTGCTGCCGTAGGGGACAGAATTTCCTACAATGAGCAGTTCTTC.

The CDR3 here is CASSQDRGPDNEQFF. The CDR3 DNA is TGTGCCAGCAGCCAAGATCGAGGACCGGACAATGAGCAGTTCTTC. The rearrangement joins TRBV4-2 to TRBJ2-1; D uncertain. The CDR3 has 15 residues. Looked up from germline, CDR1 is LGHNA and CDR2 is YNFKEQ. V lost 0 bases, J lost 5 bases, and 11 bases lay in between.

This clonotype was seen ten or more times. This CDR3 is CSARRRREQNTEAFF. CDR3 DNA sequence: TGCAGTGCTAGAAGGAGGAGGGAGCAGAACACTGAAGCTTTCTTT. The genes are TRBV20-1 and TRBJ1-1; D gene ambiguous. Germline V gene lookup returns CDR1 DFQATT and CDR2 SNEGSKA (reference sequence). This CDR3 has 15 residues. V shed 2 bases and J shed 1 base, with 14 bases lying between them.

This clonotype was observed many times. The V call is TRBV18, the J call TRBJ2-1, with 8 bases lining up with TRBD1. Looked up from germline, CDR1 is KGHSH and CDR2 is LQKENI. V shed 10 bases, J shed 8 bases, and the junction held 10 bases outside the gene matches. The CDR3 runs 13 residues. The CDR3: CATQTPGGYEQFF. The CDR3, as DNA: TGTGCCACTCAGACCCCAGGGGGCTATGAGCAGTTCTTC.

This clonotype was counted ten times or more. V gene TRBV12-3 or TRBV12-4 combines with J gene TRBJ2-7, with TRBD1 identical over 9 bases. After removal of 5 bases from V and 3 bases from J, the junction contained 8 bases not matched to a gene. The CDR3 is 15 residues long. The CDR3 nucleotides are TGTGCCAGCAGTCCAACGGGACAGGGTTTCTACGAGCAGTACTTC. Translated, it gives CASSPTGQGFYEQYF.

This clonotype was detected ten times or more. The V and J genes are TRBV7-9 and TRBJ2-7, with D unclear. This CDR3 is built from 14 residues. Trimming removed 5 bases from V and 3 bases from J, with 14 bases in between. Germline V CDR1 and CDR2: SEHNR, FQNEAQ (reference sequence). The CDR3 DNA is TGTGCCAGCAGCCGATCATTGGGGAACTACGAGCAGTACTTC. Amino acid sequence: CASSRSLGNYEQYF.

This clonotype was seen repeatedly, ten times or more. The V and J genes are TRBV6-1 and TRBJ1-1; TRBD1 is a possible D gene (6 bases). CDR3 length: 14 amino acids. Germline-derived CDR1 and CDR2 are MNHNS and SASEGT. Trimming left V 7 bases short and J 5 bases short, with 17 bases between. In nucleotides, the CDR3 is TGTGCCAGCACCGGGGGCAGGGTAAGGACTGAAGCTTTCTTT. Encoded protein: CASTGGRVRTEAFF.

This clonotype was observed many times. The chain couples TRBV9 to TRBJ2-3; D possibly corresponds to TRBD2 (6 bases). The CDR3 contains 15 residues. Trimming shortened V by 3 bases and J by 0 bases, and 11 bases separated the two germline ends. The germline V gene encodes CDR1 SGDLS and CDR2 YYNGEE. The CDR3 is CASSAGGVSTDTQYF. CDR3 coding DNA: TGTGCCAGCAGCGCGGGCGGGGTTAGCACAGATACGCAGTATTTT.

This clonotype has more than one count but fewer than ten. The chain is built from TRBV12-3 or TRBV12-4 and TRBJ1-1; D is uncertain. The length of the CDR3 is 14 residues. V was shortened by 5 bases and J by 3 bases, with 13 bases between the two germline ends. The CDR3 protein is CASSRTPRDTEAFF. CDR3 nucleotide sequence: TGTGCCAGCAGTAGAACTCCGAGGGACACTGAAGCTTTCTTT.

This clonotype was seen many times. The CDR3 DNA sequence: TGCAGTGCTAGCGAGGGACGGGGCACAGATACGCAGTATTTT. Protein product: CSASEGRGTDTQYF. The gene calls are TRBV20-1 and TRBJ2-3, with D perhaps being TRBD1 or TRBD2 (5 bases each). CDR3 size: 14 residues. Between the trimmed V and J ends, which lost 3 bases and 1 base, there was a span of 11 bases. Germline V CDR1 and CDR2: DFQATT, SNEGSKA (reference sequence).

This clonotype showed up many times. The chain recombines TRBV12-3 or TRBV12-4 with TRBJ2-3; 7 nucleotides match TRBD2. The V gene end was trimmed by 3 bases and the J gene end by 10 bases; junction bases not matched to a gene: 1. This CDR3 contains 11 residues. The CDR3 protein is CASSFGGAQYF. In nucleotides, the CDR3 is TGTGCCAGCAGTTTTGGGGGGGCGCAGTATTTT.

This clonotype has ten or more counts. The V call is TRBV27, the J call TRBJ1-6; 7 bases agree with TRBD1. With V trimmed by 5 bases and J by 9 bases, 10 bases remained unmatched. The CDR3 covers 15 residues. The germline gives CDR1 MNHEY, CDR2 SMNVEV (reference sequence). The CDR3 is CASSLYRGMGSPLHF. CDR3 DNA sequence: TGTGCCAGCAGTCTCTACAGGGGCATGGGTTCACCCCTCCACTTT.

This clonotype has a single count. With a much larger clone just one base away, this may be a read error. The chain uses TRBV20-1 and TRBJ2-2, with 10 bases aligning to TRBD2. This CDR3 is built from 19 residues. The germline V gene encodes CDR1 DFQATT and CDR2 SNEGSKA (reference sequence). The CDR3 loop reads CSARDHTPGLALNPGELFF. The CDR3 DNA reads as TGCAGTGCTAGAGATCACACGCCGGGACTAGCGTTGAACCCCGGGGAGCTGTTTTTT.

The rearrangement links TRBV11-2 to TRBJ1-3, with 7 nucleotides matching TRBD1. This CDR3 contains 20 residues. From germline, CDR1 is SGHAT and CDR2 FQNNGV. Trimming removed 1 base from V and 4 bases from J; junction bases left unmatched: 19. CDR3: CASSLVGGQAGRFRGNTIYF. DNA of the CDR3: TGTGCCAGCAGCTTAGTCGGTGGACAGGCCGGCCGCTTTAGAGGAAACACCATATATTTT. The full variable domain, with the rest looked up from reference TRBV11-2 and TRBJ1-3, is EAGVAQSPRYKIIEKRQSVAFWCNPISGHATLYWYQQILGQGPKLLIQFQNNGVVDDSQLPKDRFSAERLKGVDSTLKIQPAKLEDSAVYLCASSLVGGQAGRFRGNTIYFGEGSWLTVV.

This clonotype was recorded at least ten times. The CDR3 DNA sequence: TGCAGTGCTAGATCCTCGACAGGGAAATTAGCCAAAAACATTCAGTACTTC. It codes for CSARSSTGKLAKNIQYF. The V gene is TRBV20-1, the J gene TRBJ2-4, with 7 bases lining up with TRBD1. V gave up 2 bases and J gave up 0 bases; unmatched junction bases: 10. The CDR3 is made up of 17 amino acids. Germline loops: CDR1 DFQATT, CDR2 SNEGSKA (reference sequence).

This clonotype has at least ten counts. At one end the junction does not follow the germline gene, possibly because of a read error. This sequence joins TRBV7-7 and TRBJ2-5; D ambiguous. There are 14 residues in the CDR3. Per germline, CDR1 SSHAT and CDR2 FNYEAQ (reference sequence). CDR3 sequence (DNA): TGTGCTAGCAGCTTAACAACGGATCAAGAGACCCAGTACTTC. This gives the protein CASSLTTDQETQYF.

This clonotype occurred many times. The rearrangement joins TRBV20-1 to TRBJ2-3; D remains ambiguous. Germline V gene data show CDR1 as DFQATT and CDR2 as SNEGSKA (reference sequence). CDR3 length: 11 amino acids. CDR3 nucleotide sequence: TGCAGCTCATCTACTGGGGATACGCAGTATTTT. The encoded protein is CSSSTGDTQYF.

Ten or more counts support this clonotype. Here the CDR3 DNA reads TGTGCCAGCTCACCAGGACAGGTGGGCGATACGCAGTATTTT. It codes for CASSPGQVGDTQYF. The chain is built from TRBV18 and TRBJ2-3; 7 bases match TRBD1. Trimming cost V 2 bases and J 6 bases; bases outside gene matches: 5. The V gene's germline CDR1 is KGHSH and CDR2 LQKENI. CDR3 length: 14 amino acids.